Listed below are T cell receptor beta chains from one sample, sequenced in a study of T cells in Graves' hyperthyroidism and ophthalmopathy. MiXCR, run by TCRdb on the multiplex PCR reads, gives a single entry per CDR3 protein. This table holds some 150,000 distinct CDR3 sequences, approximately 20% found once. The sample comprised blood. These receptors all stem from a woman in her forties or fifties with Graves' hyperthyroidism that later progressed to Graves' ophthalmopathy. The CDR3 runs from the conserved cysteine through the conserved F or W. A D gene is named only where the DNA matches it firmly. Part of the rows lack a size; the others show once, few, many or a class for expanded clones.

many,NA,TRBV29-1,TRBJ2-7,TGCAGCGTTACCCGGGCCACTGGACCCTACGAGCAGTACTTC,CSVTRATGPYEQYF
few,TRBD1,TRBV5-6,TRBJ2-5,TGTGCCAGCAGCCCTCAGGGGGTTGGAATCGCTGAGACCCAGTACTTC,CASSPQGVGIAETQYF
many,NA,TRBV3-1,TRBJ1-1,TGTGCCAGCAGCCCCCGACGCGTCACTGAAGCTTTCTTT,CASSPRRVTEAFF
many,NA,TRBV11-2,TRBJ2-7,TGTGCCAGCAGTTATGACAGGTCGAGCTCCTACGAGCAGTACTTC,CASSYDRSSSYEQYF
many,NA,TRBV7-9,TRBJ2-1,TGTGCCAGCAGCCATGCCGGTTATGGGGAGAGCTCCTACAATGAGCAGTTCTTC,CASSHAGYGESSYNEQFF
many,NA,TRBV20-1,TRBJ2-7,TGCAGTGCTCGAGCGCCCTTTCAGGGGTTCGACTCCTACGAGCAGTACTTC,CSARAPFQGFDSYEQYF
many,NA,TRBV11-2,TRBJ2-2,TGTGCCAGCAGCCCCACGGGAGCGAACACCGGGGAGCTGTTTTTT,CASSPTGANTGELFF
NA,TRBD2,TRBV5-1,TRBJ2-7,TGCGCCAGCAGCCACGCCTCCGGGACTAGCGCCTACGAGCAGTACTTC,CASSHASGTSAYEQYF
many,NA,TRBV30,TRBJ1-5,TGTGCCTGGACGAGGGCGGGGGGAACAAATCAGCCCCAGCATTTT,CAWTRAGGTNQPQHF
many,TRBD2,TRBV4-2,TRBJ2-3,TGTGCCAGCAGCCAAGATGTTGTAGCGGGTGACACAGATACGCAGTATTTT,CASSQDVVAGDTDTQYF
many,NA,TRBV29-1,TRBJ1-5,TGCAGCGCCGCAACAGGGAGGGGAGGTAATCAGCCCCAGCATTTT,CSAATGRGGNQPQHF
many,TRBD2,TRBV7-9,TRBJ2-3,TGTGCCAGCAGCTCGGGACTAGCGGGAGGGCCCAGAGATACGCAGTATTTT,CASSSGLAGGPRDTQYF
many,NA,TRBV13,TRBJ1-5,TGTGCCAGCAGCTTTTCGGGAAATCAGCCCCAGCATTTT,CASSFSGNQPQHF
NA,TRBD2,TRBV4-1,TRBJ2-1,TGCGCCAGCAGCCATCTCCTAGCGGGAGGGAACAATGAGCAGTTCTTC,CASSHLLAGGNNEQFF
NA,TRBD1,TRBV29-1,TRBJ2-5,TGCAGCGGAAAAGGGGGCCTAGGGGAGACCCAGTACTTC,CSGKGGLGETQYF
few,NA,TRBV2,TRBJ1-6,TGTGCCAGCAGGGAGGAACAGGGAAGTAATTCACCCCTCCACTTT,CASREEQGSNSPLHF
many,TRBD1,TRBV5-1,TRBJ1-2,TGCGCCAGCAGCGCCCAGGGGGGACATGGCTACACCTTC,CASSAQGGHGYTF
NA,NA,TRBV2,TRBJ1-1,TGTGCCAGCAGCTACGGAATGAACACTGAAGCTTTCTTT,CASSYGMNTEAFF
many,NA,TRBV27,TRBJ1-2,TGTGCCACCAACGGAGGCTATGGCTACACCTTC,CATNGGYGYTF
few,TRBD2,TRBV7-2,TRBJ2-5,TGTGCCAGCAGCTTGGGACTAGCGGGAATCCTAGAGACCCAGTACTTC,CASSLGLAGILETQYF
many,NA,TRBV28,TRBJ1-5,TGTGCCAGCAGTTTTTCTTTGGCAGGGAATCAGCCCCAGCATTTT,CASSFSLAGNQPQHF
NA,NA,TRBV20-1,TRBJ1-1,TGCAGTGCCAACAACCAGGGTTGGACTGAAGCTTTCTTT,CSANNQGWTEAFF
few,TRBD2,TRBV18,TRBJ2-7,TGTGCCAGCTCACCGGCGGCGGGAGGAACCTACGAGCAGTACTTC,CASSPAAGGTYEQYF
many,NA,TRBV7-9,TRBJ2-1,TGTGCCACCGAGGGACACCTCAACAATGAGCAGTTCTTC,CATEGHLNNEQFF
once,TRBD1,TRBV6-1,TRBJ2-7,TGTGCCAGCACCGGGACAGGGGGCTACGAGCAGTACTTC,CASTGTGGYEQYF